This T cell receptor beta chain comes out of a study of blood T cell repertoires in COVID-19. Study-wide context: Samples representing acute and convalescent COVID-19 were sourced from the United States, Italy and Spain. In each case, the material was cDNA or gDNA derived from T cells, B-cell-depleted T cells, or PBMCs.

V lost 10 bases and J 0 bases, leaving 10 bases between the germline ends. The CDR3 is 13 amino acids. Clones were read by immunoSEQ multiplex PCR, and TCRdb kept only the in-frame ones, dropping some. This table has about 210,000 clones, approximately 84% appearing once. V and J are TRBV12-3 or TRBV12-4 and TRBJ2-1; D not resolved. The sample taken for sequencing was peripheral blood. The sequence derives from a woman in her forties or fifties with active or convalescent COVID-19. CDR3 bases: TGTGCCACCAGCGATAGCTCCTACAATGAGCAGTTCTTC. It specifies CATSDSSYNEQFF.